This T cell receptor beta chain was identified in a study of response to subunit inactivated influenza vaccine. The germline V gene encodes CDR1 MNHNS and CDR2 SASEGT. Trimming removed 7 bases from V and 11 bases from J; junction bases left unmatched: 6. This CDR3 has 13 residues. TCRdb passed the RT-PCR reads through MiXCR, listing each CDR3 protein once. The data contain 700,000 to 900,000 distinct CDR3 sequences, approximately 22% of them singletons. The TCR originated in a man aged 45-65 years who received an inactivated influenza vaccine. The material sequenced was PBMCs from blood, taken roughly 5 days after vaccination. The rearrangement joins TRBV6-1 to TRBJ2-3; 13 nucleotides agree with TRBD2. In DNA form, the CDR3 reads TGTGCCAGCATTGGGACTAGCGGGGTAGAGCAGTATTTT. This gives the protein CASIGTSGVEQYF.